This T cell receptor beta chain came from a study of cytomegalovirus exposure and HLA in healthy donors. Study-wide points: An ancestry cluster, one associated with Asian ancestry, reportedly showed fewer N-insertions than the 666-donor mean in a later analysis. Cytomegalovirus association was assigned to approximately 160 TCR beta chains.

With regard to this clone: Its antigen is not identified. This same CDR3 is encoded by further DNA sequences in the sample.

Regarding donors, all were healthy bone marrow donors. CDR1 and CDR2 (germline): GTSNPN, SVGIG (reference sequence). V dropped 0 bases and J dropped 5 bases, with 7 bases sitting between them. The CDR3 runs 12 residues. PCR involved 60 Vbeta and 13 Jbeta primers. Sequenced by immunoSEQ multiplex PCR; TCRdb stores in-frame clones only, minus some. The repertoire holds about 130,000 clones, with roughly 77% as singletons. The clonotype comes from a woman aged 25 to 39 in good health and CMV-seronegative. The J gene is TRBJ1-2, the V gene TRBV30; D is uncertain. The sample comprised PBMCs. The chain's CDR3 is CAWSVGGYGYTF. CDR3 in DNA: TGTGCCTGGAGTGTTGGAGGGTATGGCTACACCTTC.